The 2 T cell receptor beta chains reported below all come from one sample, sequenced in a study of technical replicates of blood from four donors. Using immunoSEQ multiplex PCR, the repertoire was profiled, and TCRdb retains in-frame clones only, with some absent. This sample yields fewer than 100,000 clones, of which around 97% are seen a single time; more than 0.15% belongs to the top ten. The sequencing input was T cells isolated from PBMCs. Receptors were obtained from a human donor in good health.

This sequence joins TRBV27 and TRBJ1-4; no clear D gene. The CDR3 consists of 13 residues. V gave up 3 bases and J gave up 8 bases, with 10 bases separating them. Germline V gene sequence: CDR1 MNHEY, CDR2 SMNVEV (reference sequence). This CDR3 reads CASSFIDEEKLFF. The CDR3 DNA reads TGTGCCAGCAGTTTTATAGATGAGGAAAAACTGTTTTTT.

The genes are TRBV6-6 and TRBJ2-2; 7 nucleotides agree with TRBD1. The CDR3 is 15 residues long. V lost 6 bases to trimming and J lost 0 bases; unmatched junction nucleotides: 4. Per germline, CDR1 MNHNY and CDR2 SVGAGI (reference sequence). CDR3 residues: CASRPGTANTGELFF. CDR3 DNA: TGTGCCAGCAGGCCCGGGACAGCGAACACCGGGGAGCTGTTTTTT.